The 24 T cell receptor beta chains in this list originate from one sample, sequenced in a study of relationships among human T cell subsets. TCR alpha and beta CDR3s were amplified from mRNA by semiquantitative ARM-PCR. ARM-PCR used tagged nested gene-specific primers, then communal superprimers for exponential amplification. A single record per CDR3 protein comes from TCRdb applying MiXCR to the multiplex PCR reads. The profile shows fewer than 16,000 distinct CDR3 sequences, about 60% of them singletons. The sample comprised total T cells sorted from blood. Receptor source: a man aged 35-49 years in good health.

The rearrangement joins TRBV24-1 to TRBJ1-2; D ambiguous. CDR1 and CDR2 from the germline V gene are KGHDR and SFDVKD. The CDR3 extends over 12 amino acids. Trimming shortened V by 4 bases and J by 8 bases, and 10 bases separated the two germline ends. In DNA, the CDR3 is TGTGCCACCAGTGACCCCCTTCGAGGCTACACCTTC. It translates to CATSDPLRGYTF.

This clonotype was detected a few times. V usage is TRBV23-1 and J usage is TRBJ1-5; 8 bases align to TRBD1. TRBV23-1 is given ORF status, its function remaining uncertain. The CDR3 has 17 residues. Trimming took 3 bases from V and 4 from J; bases not matched to a gene: 11. The CDR3 spells CASSHPGQGGRNQPQHF. DNA for the CDR3: TGCGCCAGCAGTCACCCCGGACAGGGCGGTCGGAATCAGCCCCAGCATTTT.

The gene calls are TRBV12-3 or TRBV12-4 and TRBJ2-5; the D gene could be TRBD1 or TRBD2 (5 bases each). The CDR3 is made up of 15 amino acids. Trimming removed 3 bases from V and 1 base from J, with 12 bases in between. CDR3: CASSFPSGLQETQYF. As DNA, the CDR3 is TGTGCCAGCAGTTTCCCATCGGGGCTCCAAGAGACCCAGTACTTC.

The chain combines TRBV21-1 with TRBJ1-2; the table's TRBD1 call for D was not verified on the DNA. TRBV21-1 is tagged as a pseudogene. The CDR3 is 17 residues long. In DNA form, the CDR3 reads TGTGCCAGCAGCAAGTGGGACAGGAAGGGGGCTAACTATGGCTACACCTTC. This encodes CASSKWDRKGANYGYTF.

This clonotype was seen only once. The chain employs TRBV28 and TRBJ1-1; TRBD1 agrees at 9 bases. The CDR3 covers 14 residues. In germline, CDR1 is MDHEN, CDR2 SYDVKM. Trimming at V came to 7 bases and at J to 4 bases, leaving 7 bases not matched to a gene. The CDR3 nucleotides are TGTGCCAGCACCAGAACAGGGGGCGTCACTGAAGCTTTCTTT. Translation gives CASTRTGGVTEAFF.

This sequence joins TRBV11-1 and TRBJ2-1; no definite D call. CDR3 length: 18 amino acids. The V end was cut by 3 bases, the J end by 3 bases, with 21 bases between. Germline V gene lookup returns CDR1 SGHAT and CDR2 FQDESV (reference sequence). The CDR3 is CASSFPEDLRSFYNEQFF. The CDR3 bases are TGTGCCAGCAGCTTTCCTGAGGACCTCCGTTCTTTCTACAATGAGCAGTTCTTC.

The genes are TRBV28 and TRBJ2-1; 10 nucleotides align to TRBD2. Looked up from germline, CDR1 is MDHEN and CDR2 is SYDVKM. V lost 2 bases, J lost 7 bases, and 14 bases stayed unmatched. The CDR3 sequence is 18 residues long. Here the CDR3 reads CASSLIRELLAGVNEQFF. CDR3 nucleotide sequence: TGTGCCAGCAGTTTAATCAGGGAGCTTCTAGCGGGAGTAAATGAGCAGTTCTTC.

This clonotype has just a few counts. The chain couples TRBV5-1 to TRBJ2-5; 8 nucleotides align to TRBD1. This CDR3 is 15 amino acids long. V gave up 3 bases and J gave up 4 bases; unmatched junction bases: 8. Germline CDR1 is SGHRS and CDR2 is YFSETQ. The CDR3 bases are TGCGCCAGCAGCTGGAATGGGGGACAGGCAGAGACCCAGTACTTC. Protein: CASSWNGGQAETQYF. Full variable domain (remainder filled in from reference TRBV5-1 and TRBJ2-5): KAGVTQTPRYLIKTRGQQVTLSCSPISGHRSVSWYQQTPGQGLQFLFEYFSETQRNKGNFPGRFSGRQFSNSRSEMNVSTLELGDSALYLCASSWNGGQAETQYFGPGTRLLVL.

The chain couples TRBV10-3 to TRBJ2-6; D is unresolved. Germline V gene lookup returns CDR1 ENHRY and CDR2 SYGVKD. This CDR3 comprises 17 residues. The V end was cut by 4 bases, the J end by 0 bases, with 13 bases between. The CDR3 region has the DNA TGTGCCATCAGTGCTGGACGGACGAGCTCTGGGGCCAACGTCCTGACTTTC. It encodes CAISAGRTSSGANVLTF.

The rearrangement links TRBV25-1 to TRBJ1-1, with a possible D match to TRBD1 (5 bases). The CDR3 is 14 amino acids. Trimming left V 3 bases short and J 5 bases short, with 13 bases between. The germline gives CDR1 MGHDK, CDR2 SYGVNS. The CDR3: CASSDHWGGTEAFF. In nucleotides, the CDR3 is TGTGCCAGCAGTGATCATTGGGGCGGGACTGAAGCTTTCTTT.

The rearrangement joins TRBV29-1 to TRBJ2-7; a possible D gene is TRBD2 (5 bases). CDR1 and CDR2 from the germline V gene are SQVTM and ANQGSEA. V shed 3 bases and J shed 4 bases, with 7 bases lying between them. The length of the CDR3 is 11 residues. The CDR3 region is CSVDRGYEQYF. In DNA, the CDR3 is TGCAGCGTTGACAGAGGGTACGAGCAGTACTTC.

The chain combines TRBV4-1 with TRBJ2-5, with 7 bases that match TRBD2. The CDR3 consists of 13 residues. The germline V gene has CDR1 MGHRA and CDR2 YSYEKL. V shed 4 bases, J shed 5 bases, and the junction held 4 bases outside the gene matches. CDR3 sequence: CASSRLASETQYF. Written as DNA, the CDR3 is TGCGCCAGCAGCCGACTAGCAAGCGAGACCCAGTACTTC.

The chain couples TRBV5-4 to TRBJ2-3; D unclear. The CDR3 runs to 17 residues. The germline V and J ends were trimmed by 4 bases and 1 base, with 19 bases remaining between them. CDR1 is SGHNT and CDR2 is YYREEE in the germline V gene (reference sequence). The CDR3 region has the DNA TGTGCCAGCAGCCCGTACCAGGTTGGGCGCGGCACAGATACGCAGTATTTT. Translating it yields CASSPYQVGRGTDTQYF.

The chain recombines TRBV2 with TRBJ2-5; perhaps TRBD1 as D (5 bases). The germline V gene encodes CDR1 SNHLY and CDR2 FYNNEI. This CDR3 has 14 residues. The V end lost 8 bases, the J end lost 2 bases, and 15 bases lay between the germline ends. The CDR3 loop reads CASSATAYQETQYF. DNA of the CDR3: TGTGCCAGCTCCGCGACAGCCTATCAAGAGACCCAGTACTTC.

This clonotype occurred a few times. The chain joins TRBV27 to TRBJ2-5, with unresolved D. Trimming took 5 bases from V and 3 from J, leaving 13 bases between them. Per the germline V gene, CDR1 is MNHEY and CDR2 is SMNVEV (reference sequence). CDR3 size: 14 residues. DNA of the CDR3: TGTGCCAGCAGTCGCCACAGTCTTGAAGAGACCCAGTACTTC. Protein sequence: CASSRHSLEETQYF.

The chain has TRBV4-2 and TRBJ2-1; 10 nucleotides match TRBD2. The CDR3 runs 16 residues. After removal of 0 bases from V and 10 bases from J, the junction contained 9 bases not matched to a gene. Germline V lookup: CDR1 LGHNA, CDR2 YNFKEQ. The CDR3 sequence: CASSQDPLAGENEQFF. Written as DNA, the CDR3 is TGTGCCAGCAGCCAAGATCCCCTAGCGGGAGAGAACGAGCAGTTCTTC.

This clonotype was detected a few times. The chain couples TRBV11-2 to TRBJ1-1, with no clear D. The germline CDR1 and CDR2 sequences are SGHAT and FQNNGV. The CDR3 length is 14 residues. V lost 5 bases, J lost 4 bases, and 14 bases lay in between. The CDR3 coding sequence is TGTGCCAGCAGCCCAACTTCGGGTTCCACTGAAGCTTTCTTT. Protein: CASSPTSGSTEAFF.

V usage is TRBV6-6 and J usage is TRBJ2-5; 12 nucleotides match TRBD2. This CDR3 is built from 15 residues. V shed 5 bases and J 3 bases; nucleotides not matched to a gene: 4. CDR1 is MNHNY and CDR2 is SVGAGI in the germline V gene (reference sequence). The DNA of the CDR3 is TGTGCCAGCAGTGCTAGCGGGAGGGCAAAAGAGACCCAGTACTTC. This sequence encodes CASSASGRAKETQYF.

The gene calls are TRBV6-5 and TRBJ1-4; D not certain. The CDR3 consists of 15 residues. Trimming took 2 bases from V and 0 from J, leaving 7 bases between them. The V gene's germline CDR1 is MNHEY and CDR2 SVGAGI. This CDR3 reads CASSYGGATNEKLFF. The CDR3 DNA reads TGTGCCAGCAGTTACGGTGGGGCAACTAATGAAAAACTGTTTTTT.

This sequence joins TRBV2 and TRBJ2-5; D could derive from TRBD1 or TRBD2 (5 bases each). Trimming took off 7 bases at V and 2 bases at J, with 14 bases between the two ends. CDR3 length equals 14 residues. Germline values: CDR1 SNHLY, CDR2 FYNNEI. CDR3 amino acids: CASTPGPTQETQYF. CDR3 in DNA: TGTGCCAGCACCCCGGGACCCACTCAAGAGACCCAGTACTTC.

The V call is TRBV5-1, the J call TRBJ2-7; possible D gene TRBD1, 5 bases. CDR3 length equals 12 residues. V lost 6 bases to trimming and J lost 0 bases, with 7 bases between them. CDR1 SGHRS and CDR2 YFSETQ come from the germline V gene. CDR3 in amino acids: CASKGDSYEQYF. The CDR3 DNA reads as TGCGCCAGCAAAGGGGACTCCTACGAGCAGTACTTC.

The chain carries TRBV12-3 or TRBV12-4 and TRBJ1-5; D perhaps matches TRBD1 (5 bases). The CDR3 totals 15 residues. Trimming took off 4 bases at V and 0 bases at J, with 10 bases between the two ends. In DNA, the CDR3 is TGTGCCAGCAGTTCCGGGGGGTTTAGCAATCAGCCCCAGCATTTT. This sequence encodes CASSSGGFSNQPQHF.

The chain recombines TRBV10-3 with TRBJ1-1; possible D gene TRBD1, 6 bases. With 7 bases removed from V and 4 bases from J, the gap between germline ends came to 13 bases. The germline V gene has CDR1 ENHRY and CDR2 SYGVKD. The CDR3 has 13 amino acids. Here the CDR3 reads CAITEQGGTEAFF. The CDR3 DNA sequence: TGTGCCATCACCGAACAAGGGGGCACTGAAGCTTTCTTT.

Of note for this clonotype: Relative to the germline gene, one junction end is altered; a read error may explain this. The V call is TRBV7-8, the J call TRBJ2-7; TRBD1 might be the D (5 bases). Germline CDR1 and CDR2: SGHVS and FQNEAQ. The CDR3 is 13 residues long. CDR3 nucleotide sequence: TGTGCTAGCAGCTTATCAGGGAACCACGAGCAGTACTTC. Its translation is CASSLSGNHEQYF.